This T cell receptor (beta chain) was recovered during a study of blood T cells in healthy people across ages. Study-level results: Roughly linear declines in TCR beta diversity per million T cells occurred with age.

Germline V lookup: CDR1 MDHEN, CDR2 SYDVKM. The CDR3 extends over 13 amino acids. V gave up 4 bases and J gave up 2 bases, with 8 bases separating them. Concerning this clonotype itself: Antigen specificity is unknown.

Together with a sample-barcoded 5' primer, a J-beta primer mix was included in a second PCR lasting roughly 6 to 12 cycles. One entry per CDR3 protein, called by TCRdb with MiXCR from the 5' RACE reads. The sample carries about 940,000 distinct CDR3 sequences, roughly 43% recorded once. Researchers isolated at least 6.5 million PBMCs per sample. The sequencing input was blood. The chain uses TRBV28 and TRBJ1-2, with unresolved D. The receptor was derived from a young man in good health. The CDR3 is CASSSTANYGYTF. The CDR3 DNA is TGTGCCAGCAGTTCGACGGCGAACTATGGCTACACCTTC.